The entry that follows covers one TCR beta chain sequence. The J segment lost 4 bases and the V segment lost 1 base, leaving 8 bases of the junction unmatched. CDR3 length: 17 residues. Per germline, CDR1 MGHRA and CDR2 YSYEKL. The repertoire was sequenced with immunoSEQ multiplex PCR; TCRdb's copy has only in-frame clones and lacks some. The top ten clones hold over 1.3% of a sample with about 1 million clones, approximately 70% of them seen once. This record belongs to a study of shared clonotypes between healthy human individuals. Into CD45RA+ naive and CD45RA-negative memory subsets, the CD4+ cells were split.

The chain is built from TRBV4-1 and TRBJ2-1, with TRBD1 matching 9 bases. This receptor was identified in a man between 18 and 29 years old in good health. Sequencing was carried out using memory CD4+ T cells sorted from blood. Indicated subset: CD45RA-negative fraction. CDR3 loop: CASSQAPGQGEYNEQFF. The DNA for the CDR3 is TGCGCCAGCAGCCAAGCCCCGGGACAGGGAGAATACAATGAGCAGTTCTTC.